This T cell receptor beta chain was captured by sequencing in a study of control samples from healthy donors and cancer patients (TCRdb year 2020). The germline V end is reduced by 4 bases and the J end by 5 bases; junction bases left unmatched: 8. Measured from the cysteine to the phenylalanine, the CDR3 is 15 residues long. The retained sequence is limited to the CDR3, 45 bases, with the frame set at the first base. The germline V gene (reference sequence) yields SGHKS for CDR1 and YYEKEE for CDR2. The method behind the library was the immunoSEQ multiplex PCR assay. The clones in this table, taken by TCRdb from immuneACCESS, are in-frame only. Not every clone is retained; where verified, under half of the shortfall comes from an unresolved V gene, and the cause of the rest is unknown. Recorded for this sample are 35,000 to 45,000 clones; 75% to 90% of them occurred a single time. The ten largest clones add up to about half of the sample.

In regard to this clone: Its antigen is still unknown. Per-base qualities were not stored, and no clone one base away is much larger.

This receptor chain uses TRBV5-5 and TRBJ2-3, and TRBD1 aligns with 9 junction nucleotides. Input material: blood. The source is a man aged 60 to 75 in good health. The DNA sequence follows: TGTGCCAGCAGCCCCGGGACAGGGTCCAGAGATACGCAGTATTTT. Protein translation: CASSPGTGSRDTQYF.